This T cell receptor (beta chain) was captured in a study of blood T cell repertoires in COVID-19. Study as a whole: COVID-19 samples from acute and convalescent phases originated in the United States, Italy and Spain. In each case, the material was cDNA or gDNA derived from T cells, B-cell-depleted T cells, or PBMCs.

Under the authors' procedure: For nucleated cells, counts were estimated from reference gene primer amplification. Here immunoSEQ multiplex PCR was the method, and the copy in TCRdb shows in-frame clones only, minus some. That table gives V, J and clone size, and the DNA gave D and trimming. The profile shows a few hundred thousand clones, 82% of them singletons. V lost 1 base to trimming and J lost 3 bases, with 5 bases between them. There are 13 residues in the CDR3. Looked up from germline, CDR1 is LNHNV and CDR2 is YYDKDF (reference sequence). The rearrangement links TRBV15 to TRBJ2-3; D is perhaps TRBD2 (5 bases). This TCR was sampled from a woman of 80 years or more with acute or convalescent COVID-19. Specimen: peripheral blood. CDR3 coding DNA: TGTGCCACCAGCAGAGGGGAGACAGATACGCAGTATTTT. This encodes CATSRGETDTQYF. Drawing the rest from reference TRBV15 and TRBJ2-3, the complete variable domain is DAMVIQNPRYQVTQFGKPVTLSCSQTLNHNVMYWYQQKSSQAPKLLFHYYDKDFNNEADTPDNFQSRRPNTSFCFLDIRSPGLGDTAMYLCATSRGETDTQYFGPGTRLTVL.